One and the same sample provided the 15 T cell receptor beta chains below, sequenced in a study of cytomegalovirus exposure and HLA in healthy donors. The primer mix had 60 Vbeta and 13 Jbeta primers. The repertoire was sequenced with immunoSEQ multiplex PCR; TCRdb's copy has only in-frame clones and lacks some. The sample lists 140,000 to 150,000 clones; roughly 78% were seen once. What was sequenced was PBMCs. These receptors were taken from a man between 40 and 49 years old in good health and CMV-seropositive.

This clone has a handful of counts. V and J are TRBV7-9 and TRBJ2-7, with a tentative D call TRBD1 (5 bases). Germline loops: CDR1 SEHNR, CDR2 FQNEAQ (reference sequence). The V and J ends lost 6 bases and 0 bases respectively, with 15 bases between them. This CDR3 contains 15 residues. CDR3 bases: TGTGCCAGCAGTCCCCTGGGGCAGAGCTCCTACGAGCAGTACTTC. Translation gives CASSPLGQSSYEQYF.

The V and J genes are TRBV6-5 and TRBJ2-1; 10 nucleotides line up with TRBD2. With V trimmed by 6 bases and J by 7 bases, 12 bases remained unmatched. Germline CDR1 and CDR2: MNHEY and SVGAGI. The CDR3 spans 16 residues. The CDR3 protein is CASSYAGLAKGNEQFF. In nucleotides, the CDR3 is TGTGCCAGCAGCTACGCGGGACTAGCGAAAGGAAATGAGCAGTTCTTC.

The chain carries TRBV29-1 and TRBJ2-1; 7 nucleotides line up with TRBD2. This CDR3 has 14 residues. Germline V lookup: CDR1 SQVTM, CDR2 ANQGSEA. With 1 base clipped from V and 5 bases from J, the junction kept 5 bases outside the gene matches. CDR3 DNA: TGCAGCGTTGAAGGTACTAGCGAGCACAATGAGCAGTTCTTC. Protein sequence: CSVEGTSEHNEQFF.

In its sample, this clone was seen a few times. The chain links TRBV11-1 to TRBJ2-2, with 8 nucleotides matching TRBD1. Germline CDR1 and CDR2: SGHAT and FQDESV (reference sequence). This CDR3 has 15 amino acids. V was clipped by 5 bases and J by 4 bases; unmatched bases: 6. The CDR3 DNA follows: TGTGCCAGCAGCGACAGGGGTTTTAGCACCGGGGAGCTGTTTTTT. The encoded protein is CASSDRGFSTGELFF.

The V and J genes are TRBV9 and TRBJ1-4; 7 bases match TRBD1. There are 17 residues in the CDR3. CDR1 is SGDLS, CDR2 YYNGEE, per germline. The trim removed 0 bases at V and 7 bases at J, leaving 12 bases unmatched. CDR3 in DNA: TGTGCCAGCAGCGTAGCGAGGGGGCGGCGGATAGGTGAAAAACTGTTTTTT. Protein sequence: CASSVARGRRIGEKLFF. The full variable domain, rest sourced from reference TRBV9 and TRBJ1-4, is DSGVTQTPKHLITATGQRVTLRCSPRSGDLSVYWYQQSLDQGLQFLIQYYNGEERAKGNILERFSAQQFPDLHSELNLSSLELGDSALYFCASSVARGRRIGEKLFFGSGTQLSVL.

This sequence joins TRBV28 and TRBJ1-5, with D possibly being TRBD1 (5 bases). The CDR3 consists of 12 residues. V lost 1 base and J lost 8, with 6 bases in between. CDR1 and CDR2 from the germline V gene are MDHEN and SYDVKM. CDR3 DNA sequence: TGTGCCAGCAGTTTATTAGGGGAGCCCCAGCATTTT. Translating gives CASSLLGEPQHF.

The chain has TRBV7-8 and TRBJ2-1; D possibly corresponds to TRBD2 (5 bases). Trimming shortened V by 0 bases and J by 3 bases, and 18 bases separated the two germline ends. Germline CDR1 is SGHVS and CDR2 is FQNEAQ. The CDR3 loop spans 18 amino acids. CDR3 DNA sequence: TGTGCCAGCAGCTTAGCGAAGAGGGCAGCAAGATTCTACAATGAGCAGTTCTTC. It specifies CASSLAKRAARFYNEQFF.

The rearrangement links TRBV4-2 to TRBJ2-1; the D gene is possibly TRBD2 (6 bases). This CDR3 has 16 residues. Germline assignment: CDR1 LGHNA and CDR2 YNFKEQ. V lost 0 bases and J 6 bases, leaving 15 bases between the germline ends. The DNA for the CDR3 is TGTGCCAGCAGCCAAGAAACTAGCCTCCCAGGCAATGAGCAGTTCTTC. Translating gives CASSQETSLPGNEQFF.

The rearrangement links TRBV27 to TRBJ2-1, with TRBD1 as a possible D gene (6 bases). Germline assignment: CDR1 MNHEY and CDR2 SMNVEV (reference sequence). Trimming shortened V by 6 bases and J by 7 bases, and 16 bases separated the two germline ends. This CDR3 has 14 residues. The CDR3 region has the DNA TGTGCCAGCAGCACAGGGTTAGGATGGAATGAGCAGTTCTTC. It is translated as CASSTGLGWNEQFF.

This clone was counted a single time. J is TRBJ1-2 and V is TRBV2, with 7 positions matching TRBD1. Trimming removed 6 bases from V and 3 bases from J; junction bases left unmatched: 10. This CDR3 has 15 amino acids. Germline V CDR1 and CDR2: SNHLY, FYNNEI. The CDR3 DNA reads TGTGCCAGCAGCCTAACAGGGGAAATGGACTATGGCTACACCTTC. Protein: CASSLTGEMDYGYTF.

This clone was observed a handful of times. The rearrangement uses TRBV30 and TRBJ1-1; D perhaps matches TRBD1 (5 bases). V lost 1 base to trimming and J lost 0 bases, with 6 bases between them. The CDR3 loop spans 13 amino acids. Germline V gene lookup returns CDR1 GTSNPN and CDR2 SVGIG (reference sequence). The DNA for the CDR3 is TGTGCCTGGAGTGGACAGCTGAACACTGAAGCTTTCTTT. Its translation is CAWSGQLNTEAFF. Supplemented by reference TRBV30 and TRBJ1-1, the full variable domain reads SQTIHQWPATLVQPVGSPLSLECTVEGTSNPNLYWYRQAAGRGLQLLFYSVGIGQISSEVPQNLSASRPQDRQFILSSKKLLLSDSGFYLCAWSGQLNTEAFFGQGTRLTVV.

This clone has just a few counts. CDR3 DNA: TGTGCCAGCTCATTTGAGGGTCTCTACGAGCAGTACTTC. This encodes CASSFEGLYEQYF. The rearrangement links TRBV18 to TRBJ2-7; possibly TRBD2 for D (5 bases). V was trimmed by 5 bases and J by 3 bases, leaving 11 bases between them. CDR3 length: 13 amino acids. The germline CDR1 and CDR2 sequences are KGHSH and LQKENI. Full variable domain (remainder filled in from reference TRBV18 and TRBJ2-7): NAGVMQNPRHLVRRRGQEARLRCSPMKGHSHVYWYRQLPEEGLKFMVYLQKENIIDESGMPKERFSAEFPKEGPSILRIQQVVRGDSAAYFCASSFEGLYEQYFGPGTRLTVT.

The rearrangement joins TRBV28 to TRBJ2-3, with 9 nucleotides matching TRBD2. Germline V gene data show CDR1 as MDHEN and CDR2 as SYDVKM. J lost 2 bases, V lost 6 bases, and 15 bases had no gene match. The CDR3 covers 18 residues. DNA for the CDR3: TGTGCCAGCAGCTACTCCCTGGGGGCTAGCGGGATCACAGATACGCAGTATTTT. It specifies CASSYSLGASGITDTQYF.

CDR3 residues: CASSARYSEQFF. The DNA for the CDR3 is TGTGCCAGCAGTGCCCGCTACTCTGAGCAGTTCTTC. The chain has TRBV6-1 and TRBJ2-1; D is unclear. The germline V gene has CDR1 MNHNS and CDR2 SASEGT. The CDR3 runs to 12 residues. The ends were cut back, 4 bases at V and 9 bases at J, with 10 bases in the middle.

This clone was seen a single time. The chain links TRBV2 to TRBJ2-2; the D gene is possibly TRBD2 (6 bases). CDR3 length: 16 amino acids. Per the germline V gene, CDR1 is SNHLY and CDR2 is FYNNEI. V was clipped by 9 bases and J by 0 bases, with 17 bases between them. The DNA for the CDR3 is TGTGCCAGTAGAAACCCGGGACTCCCGAACACCGGGGAGCTGTTTTTT. Its translation: CASRNPGLPNTGELFF.